The 8 T cell receptor beta chains below all came from one sample that was sequenced in a study of blood T cell repertoires in COVID-19. Profiled with immunoSEQ multiplex PCR; TCRdb holds only in-frame clones, not every one. The profile covers around 99,000 clones, with around three quarters appearing a single time and less than 5% taken by the ten largest. The sequenced sample consisted of peripheral blood. Receptor source: a human donor in a cohort sampled during active or convalescent COVID-19.

V gene TRBV29-1 combines with J gene TRBJ2-5; possibly TRBD2 for D (5 bases). Germline values: CDR1 SQVTM, CDR2 ANQGSEA. V lost 3 bases and J 4 bases, leaving 12 bases between the germline ends. This CDR3 contains 13 residues. The DNA for the CDR3 is TGCAGCGTTGACCCCGACTATTTAGAGACCCAGTACTTC. Its protein product is CSVDPDYLETQYF.

This chain uses TRBV7-2 with TRBJ2-7, with D perhaps TRBD1 (6 bases). CDR1 and CDR2 (germline): SGHTA, FQGNSA. The CDR3 is 17 residues long. Trimming cost V 7 bases and J 0 bases, with 22 bases left between them. CDR3 protein: CASTRGSVGSLSYEQYF. DNA of the CDR3: TGTGCCAGCACTAGGGGGTCGGTAGGCTCCCTCTCCTACGAGCAGTACTTC.

In its sample, this clone was seen many times. The chain has TRBV6-6 and TRBJ1-2; a possible D gene is TRBD1 (6 bases). Germline CDR1 and CDR2: MNHNY and SVGAGI (reference sequence). This CDR3 has 15 amino acids. Trimming shortened V by 8 bases and J by 7 bases, and 23 bases separated the two germline ends. CDR3 nucleotide sequence: TGTGCCAGCTCATATCAGAGGGGGGGTGGTAGTGGCTACACCTTC. This gives the protein CASSYQRGGGSGYTF.

The chain combines TRBV2 with TRBJ1-2; the match to TRBD1 covers 11 bases. The CDR3 runs 17 residues. Germline V CDR1 and CDR2: SNHLY, FYNNEI. J gave up 4 bases and V 2 bases, and 9 bases lay outside the gene matches. The CDR3 DNA reads as TGTGCCAGCAGTGAAATGGACAGGGGGCGTTCGGGCTATGGCTACACCTTC. Its protein is CASSEMDRGRSGYGYTF.

This chain joins TRBV19 and TRBJ1-2, with 7 bases lining up with TRBD1. The V segment lost 4 bases and the J segment 3 bases; nucleotides outside the gene matches: 5. The CDR3 covers 14 residues. From germline, CDR1 is LNHDA and CDR2 SQIVND (reference sequence). The CDR3 DNA follows: TGTGCCAGTAGTACGGGACAGATTTACTATGGCTACACCTTC. This encodes CASSTGQIYYGYTF.

The genes are TRBV2 and TRBJ1-2; 8 positions agree with TRBD1. The CDR3 runs to 13 residues. Per the germline V gene, CDR1 is SNHLY and CDR2 is FYNNEI. Trimming took 7 bases from V and 7 from J; bases not matched to a gene: 8. This CDR3 is CASKETGASGYTF. DNA of the CDR3: TGTGCCAGCAAGGAGACAGGGGCGAGTGGCTACACCTTC.

This clone was detected only once. The genes are TRBV5-4 and TRBJ2-1; 8 positions agree with TRBD2. Germline loops: CDR1 SGHNT, CDR2 YYREEE (reference sequence). V lost 4 bases and J lost 5; bases outside the gene matches: 11. The CDR3 is made up of 16 amino acids. CDR3 bases: TGTGCCAGCAGCCCCCGCGGGGGGACCCTACACAATGAGCAGTTCTTC. Protein product: CASSPRGGTLHNEQFF.

This chain connects TRBV18 to TRBJ2-1; TRBD2 aligns across 12 bases. Trimming removed 2 bases from V and 7 bases from J; junction bases left unmatched: 0. The CDR3 extends over 14 amino acids. Germline V gene data show CDR1 as KGHSH and CDR2 as LQKENI. The CDR3 region is CASSPGTSGNEQFF. DNA of the CDR3: TGTGCCAGCTCACCAGGGACTAGCGGGAATGAGCAGTTCTTC.